A single sample gave rise to the 3 T cell receptor beta chains below, sequenced in a study of chemoradiotherapy in HPV16-positive cancers. The data were produced by immunoSEQ multiplex PCR, yet TCRdb's version contains in-frame clones alone and is incomplete. The sample records about 15,000 clones, around 90% being singletons. This specimen was blood, taken from a patient who underwent chemoradiotherapy. These receptors were obtained from a human donor with HPV-associated anogenital cancer.

V usage is TRBV23-1 and J usage is TRBJ1-2; D is uncertain. TRBV23-1 is assigned to the ORF class and has an uncertain function. Trimming cost V 7 bases and J 5 bases, with 5 bases left between them. The CDR3 is 10 residues long. For the CDR3, the DNA is TGCGCCAGCACCGAGTATGGCTACACCTTC. This sequence encodes CASTEYGYTF.

As DNA, the CDR3 is TGTGCCTGGAGTGTAAGGGGGATTAGGGAAAAACTGTTTTTT. It encodes CAWSVRGIREKLFF. The chain uses TRBV30 and TRBJ1-4; D might be TRBD1 (6 bases). V was clipped by 0 bases and J by 8 bases, with 13 bases between them. The length of the CDR3 is 14 residues. Per the germline V gene, CDR1 is GTSNPN and CDR2 is SVGIG (reference sequence). The entire variable domain, with the rest obtained from reference TRBV30 and TRBJ1-4, is as follows: SQTIHQWPATLVQPVGSPLSLECTVEGTSNPNLYWYRQAAGRGLQLLFYSVGIGQISSEVPQNLSASRPQDRQFILSSKKLLLSDSGFYLCAWSVRGIREKLFFGSGTQLSVL.

The genes are TRBV6-5 and TRBJ2-2, with TRBD1 matching over 7 bases. Germline assignment: CDR1 MNHEY and CDR2 SVGAGI. The J segment lost 1 base and the V segment lost 2 bases, leaving 1 base of the junction unmatched. CDR3 length equals 15 residues. CDR3 sequence (DNA): TGTGCCAGCAGTTACGGGGACAGGAACACCGGGGAGCTGTTTTTT. Encoded protein: CASSYGDRNTGELFF.